Included here is one T cell receptor beta chain sequence, with context. This sample is drawn from a study of blood T cell repertoires in COVID-19. Study at large: COVID-19 samples collected from the United States, Italy and Spain covered acute and convalescent phases. Sources were T cells, B-cell-depleted T cells, or PBMCs; the material itself was cDNA or gDNA.

Authors' data handling: Reference gene primer amplification gave estimated nucleated cell counts. The data were produced by immunoSEQ multiplex PCR, yet TCRdb's version contains in-frame clones alone and is incomplete. For V, J and clone size, that table is used; D and trimming come from the DNA. Among about 50,000 clones listed, 85% were seen once. The CDR3 runs to 15 residues. The germline gives CDR1 SGHRS, CDR2 YFSETQ. V trimming: 4 bases; J trimming: 3 bases; junction bases outside the gene matches: 7. Sequencing was carried out using peripheral blood. The chain carries TRBV5-1 and TRBJ1-2, with 9 bases identical to TRBD1. The source of this sequence is a woman aged 60-75 years with acute or convalescent COVID-19. CDR3 loop: CASSPDTGGYYGYTF. In nucleotides, the CDR3 is TGCGCCAGCAGCCCTGATACAGGGGGCTACTATGGCTACACCTTC.